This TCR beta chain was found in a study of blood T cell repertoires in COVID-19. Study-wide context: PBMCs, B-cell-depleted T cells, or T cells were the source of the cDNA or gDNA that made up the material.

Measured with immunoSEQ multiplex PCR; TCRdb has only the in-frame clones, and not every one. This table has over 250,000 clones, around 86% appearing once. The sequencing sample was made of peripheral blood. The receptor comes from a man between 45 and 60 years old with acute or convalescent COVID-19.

Written as DNA, the CDR3 is TGTGCCAGCAGCCAAGAAATATTGACAGGGGGCCGGAAAGCTTTCTTT. It is translated as CASSQEILTGGRKAFF. The chain combines TRBV3-1 (or the pseudogene TRBV3-2) with TRBJ1-1, with 10 positions matching TRBD1. J gave up 9 bases and V 0 bases, and 10 bases lay outside the gene matches. Germline values: CDR1 LGHDT, CDR2 YNNKEL (reference sequence). This CDR3 spans 16 amino acids.